This TCR beta chain was identified during a study of OX40 agonist ivuxolimab in advanced cancers. Study in general: Patients were roughly 81% male with ages roughly 20 to 90, mean roughly 64.

This CDR3 is built from 14 residues. The J segment lost 10 bases and the V segment lost 3 bases, leaving 3 bases of the junction unmatched. Germline CDR1 reads ENHRY; CDR2 reads SYGVKD. Method: immunoSEQ multiplex PCR; TCRdb's copy keeps in-frame clones and lacks some. The top ten hold about 7% of the sample, which has 45,000 to 55,000 clones, approximately 81% seen once. Baseline, cycle 4 day 1, and cycle 7 day 1 were the blood sampling points. This TCR was sampled from an adult with an advanced solid tumor such as melanoma, head and neck, liver or kidney cancer. V usage is TRBV10-3 and J usage is TRBJ1-6; 10 bases agree with TRBD1. The sequences come from CD4+ or CD8+ T cells sorted from blood, collected in a trial of the OX40 agonist ivuxolimab. In nucleotides, the CDR3 is TGTGCCATCAGTGAAGGGACAGGGGTCTCACCCCTCCACTTT. Translation: CAISEGTGVSPLHF.